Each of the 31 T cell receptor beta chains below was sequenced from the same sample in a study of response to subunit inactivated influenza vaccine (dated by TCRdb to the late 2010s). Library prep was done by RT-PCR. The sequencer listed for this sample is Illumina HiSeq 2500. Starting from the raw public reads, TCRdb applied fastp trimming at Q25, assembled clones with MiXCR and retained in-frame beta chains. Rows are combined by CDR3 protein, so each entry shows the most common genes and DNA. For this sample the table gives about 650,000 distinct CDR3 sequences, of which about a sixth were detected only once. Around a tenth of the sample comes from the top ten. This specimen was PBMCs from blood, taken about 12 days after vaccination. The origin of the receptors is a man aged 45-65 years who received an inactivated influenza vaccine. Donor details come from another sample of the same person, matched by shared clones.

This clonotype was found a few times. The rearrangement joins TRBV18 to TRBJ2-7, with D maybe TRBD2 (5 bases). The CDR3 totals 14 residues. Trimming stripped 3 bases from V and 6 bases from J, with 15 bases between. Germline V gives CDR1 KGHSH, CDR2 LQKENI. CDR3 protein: CASSPPSGDFEQYF. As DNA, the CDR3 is TGTGCCAGCTCACCGCCGTCCGGGGATTTCGAGCAGTACTTC.

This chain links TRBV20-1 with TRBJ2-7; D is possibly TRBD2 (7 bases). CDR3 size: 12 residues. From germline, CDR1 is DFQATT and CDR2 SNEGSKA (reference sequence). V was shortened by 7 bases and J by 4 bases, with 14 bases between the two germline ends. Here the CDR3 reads CSGGRGQYEQYF. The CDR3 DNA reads TGCAGTGGGGGGAGGGGACAATACGAGCAGTACTTC.

The CDR3 DNA reads as TGTGCCAGCAGACCAGTTAACGCGAACACCGGGGAGCTGTTTTTT. It is translated as CASRPVNANTGELFF. The J gene is TRBJ2-2, the V gene TRBV12-3 or TRBV12-4; unclear D gene. The CDR3 consists of 15 residues. Trimming removed 6 bases at V and 0 bases at J, with 11 bases between.

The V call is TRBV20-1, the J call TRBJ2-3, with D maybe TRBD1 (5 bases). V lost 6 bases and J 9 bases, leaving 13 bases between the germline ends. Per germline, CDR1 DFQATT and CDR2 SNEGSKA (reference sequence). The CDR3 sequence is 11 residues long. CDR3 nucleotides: TGCAGTGCGAGAAGACAGAGGACGCAGTATTTT. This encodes CSARRQRTQYF.

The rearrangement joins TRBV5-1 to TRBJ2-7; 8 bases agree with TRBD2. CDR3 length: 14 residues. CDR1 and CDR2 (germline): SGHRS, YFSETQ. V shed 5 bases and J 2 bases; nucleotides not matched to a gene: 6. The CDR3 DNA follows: TGCGCCAGCAGTAGCGGGAATGAGCCCTACGAGCAGTACTTC. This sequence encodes CASSSGNEPYEQYF.

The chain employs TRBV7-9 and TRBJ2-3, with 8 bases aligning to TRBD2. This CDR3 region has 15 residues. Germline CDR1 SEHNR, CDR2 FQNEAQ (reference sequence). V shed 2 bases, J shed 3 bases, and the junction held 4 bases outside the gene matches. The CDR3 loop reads CASSLLAGITDTQYF. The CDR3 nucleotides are TGTGCCAGCAGCTTATTAGCGGGGATAACAGATACGCAGTATTTT.

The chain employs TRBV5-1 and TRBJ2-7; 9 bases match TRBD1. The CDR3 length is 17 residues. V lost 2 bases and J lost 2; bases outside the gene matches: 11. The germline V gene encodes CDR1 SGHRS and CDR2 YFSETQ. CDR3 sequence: CASSFGPSGTGTYEQYF. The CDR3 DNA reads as TGCGCCAGCAGCTTTGGTCCCTCCGGGACAGGGACCTACGAGCAGTACTTC.

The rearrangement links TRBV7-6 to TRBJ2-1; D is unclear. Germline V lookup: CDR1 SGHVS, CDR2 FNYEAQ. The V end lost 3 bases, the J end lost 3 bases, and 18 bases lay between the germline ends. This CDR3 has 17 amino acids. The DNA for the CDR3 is TGTGCCAGCAGCTTCCCCTCCATAGGTGTTGTCTACAATGAGCAGTTCTTC. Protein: CASSFPSIGVVYNEQFF.

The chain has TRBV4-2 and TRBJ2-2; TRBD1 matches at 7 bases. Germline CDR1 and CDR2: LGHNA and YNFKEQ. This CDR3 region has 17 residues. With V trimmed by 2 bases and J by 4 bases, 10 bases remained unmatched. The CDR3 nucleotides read TGTGCCAGCAGCCAAAGTTTTTCACAGGGGTCCACCGGGGAGCTGTTTTTT. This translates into CASSQSFSQGSTGELFF.

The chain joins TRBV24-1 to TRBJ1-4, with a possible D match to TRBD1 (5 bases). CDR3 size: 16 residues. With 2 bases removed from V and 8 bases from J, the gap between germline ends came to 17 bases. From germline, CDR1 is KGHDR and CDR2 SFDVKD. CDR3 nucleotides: TGTGCCACCAGTGATTCCCCCCGGGGGAAAGGCGAAAAACTGTTTTTT. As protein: CATSDSPRGKGEKLFF.

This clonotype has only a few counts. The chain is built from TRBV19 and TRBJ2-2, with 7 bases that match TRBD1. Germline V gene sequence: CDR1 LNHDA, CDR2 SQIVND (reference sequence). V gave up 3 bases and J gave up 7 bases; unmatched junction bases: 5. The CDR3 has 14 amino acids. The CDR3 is CASSIQGVGGELFF. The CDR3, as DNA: TGTGCCAGTAGTATCCAGGGGGTCGGCGGGGAGCTGTTTTTT. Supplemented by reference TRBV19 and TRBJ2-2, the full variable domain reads DGGITQSPKYLFRKEGQNVTLSCEQNLNHDAMYWYRQDPGQGLRLIYYSQIVNDFQKGDIAEGYSVSREKKESFPLTVTSAQKNPTAFYLCASSIQGVGGELFFGEGSRLTVL.

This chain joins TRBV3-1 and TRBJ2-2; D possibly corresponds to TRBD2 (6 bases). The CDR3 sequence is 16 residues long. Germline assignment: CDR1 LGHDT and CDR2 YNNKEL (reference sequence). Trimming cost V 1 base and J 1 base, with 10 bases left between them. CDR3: CASSQAGVRNTGELFF. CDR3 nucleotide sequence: TGTGCCAGCAGCCAAGCGGGGGTTAGGAACACCGGGGAGCTGTTTTTT.

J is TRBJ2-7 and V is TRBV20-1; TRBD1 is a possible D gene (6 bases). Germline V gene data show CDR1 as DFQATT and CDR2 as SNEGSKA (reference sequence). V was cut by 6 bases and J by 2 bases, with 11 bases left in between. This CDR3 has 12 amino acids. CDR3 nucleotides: TGCAGTGCGGGGGACAATGCCTACGAGCAGTACTTC. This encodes CSAGDNAYEQYF.

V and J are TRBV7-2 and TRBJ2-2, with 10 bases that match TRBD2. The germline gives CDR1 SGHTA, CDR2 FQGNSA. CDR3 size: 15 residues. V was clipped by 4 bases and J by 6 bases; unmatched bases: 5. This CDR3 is CASSSVAGGAGELFF. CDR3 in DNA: TGTGCCAGCAGCTCCGTAGCGGGAGGCGCCGGGGAGCTGTTTTTT.

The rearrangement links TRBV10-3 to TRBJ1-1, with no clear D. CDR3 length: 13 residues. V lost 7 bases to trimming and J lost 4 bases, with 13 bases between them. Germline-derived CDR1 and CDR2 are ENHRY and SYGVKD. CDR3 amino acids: CAITAHGGTEAFF. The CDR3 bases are TGTGCCATCACTGCCCACGGAGGCACTGAAGCTTTCTTT.

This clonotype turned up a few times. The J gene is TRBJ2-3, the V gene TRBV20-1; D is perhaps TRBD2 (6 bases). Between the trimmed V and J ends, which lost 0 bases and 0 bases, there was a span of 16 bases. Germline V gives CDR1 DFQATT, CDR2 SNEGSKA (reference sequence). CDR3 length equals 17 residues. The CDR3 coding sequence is TGCAGTGCTAGAGATGGCGGGGTGGAATCTAGCACAGATACGCAGTATTTT. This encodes CSARDGGVESSTDTQYF.

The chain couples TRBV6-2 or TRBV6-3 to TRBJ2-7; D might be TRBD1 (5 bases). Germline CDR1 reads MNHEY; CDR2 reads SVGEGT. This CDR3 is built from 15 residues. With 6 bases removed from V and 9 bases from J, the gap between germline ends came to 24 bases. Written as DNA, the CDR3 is TGTGCCAGCAGCTCTAGACAGCGAAATCTTCTCGGGCAGTACTTC. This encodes CASSSRQRNLLGQYF.

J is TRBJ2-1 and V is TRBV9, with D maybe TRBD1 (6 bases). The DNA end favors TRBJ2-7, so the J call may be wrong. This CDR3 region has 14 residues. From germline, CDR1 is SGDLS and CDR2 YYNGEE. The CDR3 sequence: CASSVGGRSNEQYF. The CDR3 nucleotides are TGTGCCAGCAGCGTAGGGGGGCGATCGAATGAGCAGTACTTC.

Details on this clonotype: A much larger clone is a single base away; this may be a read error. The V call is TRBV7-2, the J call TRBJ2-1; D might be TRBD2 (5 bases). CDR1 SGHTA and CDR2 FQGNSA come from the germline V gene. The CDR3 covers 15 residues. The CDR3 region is CASSIANGFYNEQFF. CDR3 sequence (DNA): TGTGCCAGCAGCATAGCGAATGGGTTCTACAATGAGCAGTTCTTC. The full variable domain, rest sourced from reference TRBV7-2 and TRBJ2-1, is GAGVSQSPSNKVTEKGKDVELRCDPISGHTALYWYRQSLGQGLEFLIYFQGNSAPDKSGLPSDRFSAERTGGSVSTLTIQRTQQEDSAVYLCASSIANGFYNEQFFGPGTRLTVL.

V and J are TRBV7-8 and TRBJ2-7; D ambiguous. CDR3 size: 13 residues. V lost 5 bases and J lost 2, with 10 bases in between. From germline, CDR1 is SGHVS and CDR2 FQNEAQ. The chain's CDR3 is CASSHDTPYEQYF. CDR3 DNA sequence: TGTGCCAGCAGCCACGACACCCCCTACGAGCAGTACTTC.

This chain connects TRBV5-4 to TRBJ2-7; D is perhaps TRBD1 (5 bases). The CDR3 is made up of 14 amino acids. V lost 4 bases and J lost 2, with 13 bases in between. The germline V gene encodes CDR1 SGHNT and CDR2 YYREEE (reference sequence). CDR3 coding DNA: TGTGCCAGCAGCCCGGACAAGGGTCCCTACGAGCAGTACTTC. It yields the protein CASSPDKGPYEQYF.

The CDR3 sequence is CASSSLDGSNQPQHF. Here the CDR3 DNA reads TGTGCCAGCAGCTCCCTAGACGGAAGCAATCAGCCCCAGCATTTT. The rearrangement links TRBV7-3 to TRBJ1-5, with no clear D. Germline V gene lookup returns CDR1 SGHTA and CDR2 FQGTGA. CDR3 size: 15 residues. V lost 4 bases and J 1 base, leaving 11 bases between the germline ends.

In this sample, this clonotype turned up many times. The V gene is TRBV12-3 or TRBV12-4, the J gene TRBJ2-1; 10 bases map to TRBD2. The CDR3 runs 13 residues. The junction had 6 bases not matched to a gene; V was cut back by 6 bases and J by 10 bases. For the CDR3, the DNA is TGTGCCAGCAGAGAACTAGCGGGGCGAGAGCAGTTCTTC. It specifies CASRELAGREQFF.

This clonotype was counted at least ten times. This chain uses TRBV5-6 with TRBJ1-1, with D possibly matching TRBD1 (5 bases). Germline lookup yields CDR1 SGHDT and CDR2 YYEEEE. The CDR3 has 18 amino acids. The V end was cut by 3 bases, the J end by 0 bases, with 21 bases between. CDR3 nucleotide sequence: TGTGCCAGCAGCTCATTACTACAGGTAGGCGGCTTGAACACTGAAGCTTTCTTT. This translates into CASSSLLQVGGLNTEAFF.

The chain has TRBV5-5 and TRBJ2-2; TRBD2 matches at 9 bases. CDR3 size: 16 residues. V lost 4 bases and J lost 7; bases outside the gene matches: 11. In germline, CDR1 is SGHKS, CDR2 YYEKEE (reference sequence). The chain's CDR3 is CASSPRGGGDSGELFF. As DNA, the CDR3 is TGTGCCAGCAGCCCCCGCGGGGGGGGAGATAGCGGGGAGCTGTTTTTT.

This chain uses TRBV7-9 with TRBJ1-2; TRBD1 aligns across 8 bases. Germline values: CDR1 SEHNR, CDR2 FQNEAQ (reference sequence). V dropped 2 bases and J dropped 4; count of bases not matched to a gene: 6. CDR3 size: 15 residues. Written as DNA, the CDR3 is TGTGCCAGCAGCTTACAGGGGGCCGGCTTCTATGGCTACACCTTC. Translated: CASSLQGAGFYGYTF.

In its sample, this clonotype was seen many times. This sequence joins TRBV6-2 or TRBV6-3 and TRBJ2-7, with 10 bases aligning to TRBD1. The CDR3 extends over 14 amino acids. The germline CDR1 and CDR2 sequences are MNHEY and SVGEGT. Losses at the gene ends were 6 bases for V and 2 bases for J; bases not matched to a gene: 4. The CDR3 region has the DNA TGTGCCAGCAGACGCGGGACAGGGGCCTACGAGCAGTACTTC. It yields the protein CASRRGTGAYEQYF.

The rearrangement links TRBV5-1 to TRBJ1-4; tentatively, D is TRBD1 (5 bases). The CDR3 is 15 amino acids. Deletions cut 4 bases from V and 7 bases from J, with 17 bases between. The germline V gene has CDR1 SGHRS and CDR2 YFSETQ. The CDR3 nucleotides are TGCGCCAGCAGCAATGGGGCAGGGTCTAGTGAAAAACTGTTTTTT. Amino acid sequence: CASSNGAGSSEKLFF.

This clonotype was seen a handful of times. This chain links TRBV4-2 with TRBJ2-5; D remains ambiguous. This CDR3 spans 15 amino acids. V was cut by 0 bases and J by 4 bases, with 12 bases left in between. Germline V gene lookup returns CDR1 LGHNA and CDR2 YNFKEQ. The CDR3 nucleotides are TGTGCCAGCAGCCAAGATGACGGGTTCGGAGAGACCCAGTACTTC. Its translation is CASSQDDGFGETQYF.

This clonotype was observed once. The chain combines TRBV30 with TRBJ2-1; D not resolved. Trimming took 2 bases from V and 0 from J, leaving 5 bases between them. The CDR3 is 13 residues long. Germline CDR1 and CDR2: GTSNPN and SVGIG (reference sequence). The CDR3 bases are TGTGCCTGGAGTTGGAGCTCCTACAATGAGCAGTTCTTC. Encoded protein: CAWSWSSYNEQFF.

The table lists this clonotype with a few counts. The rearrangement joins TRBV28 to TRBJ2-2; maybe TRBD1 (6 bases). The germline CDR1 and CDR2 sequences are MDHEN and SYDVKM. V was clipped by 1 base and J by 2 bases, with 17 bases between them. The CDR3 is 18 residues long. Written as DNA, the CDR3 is TGTGCCAGCAGTTTATTGATTATCGCCGGGACAAACACCGGGGAGCTGTTTTTT. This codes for CASSLLIIAGTNTGELFF.